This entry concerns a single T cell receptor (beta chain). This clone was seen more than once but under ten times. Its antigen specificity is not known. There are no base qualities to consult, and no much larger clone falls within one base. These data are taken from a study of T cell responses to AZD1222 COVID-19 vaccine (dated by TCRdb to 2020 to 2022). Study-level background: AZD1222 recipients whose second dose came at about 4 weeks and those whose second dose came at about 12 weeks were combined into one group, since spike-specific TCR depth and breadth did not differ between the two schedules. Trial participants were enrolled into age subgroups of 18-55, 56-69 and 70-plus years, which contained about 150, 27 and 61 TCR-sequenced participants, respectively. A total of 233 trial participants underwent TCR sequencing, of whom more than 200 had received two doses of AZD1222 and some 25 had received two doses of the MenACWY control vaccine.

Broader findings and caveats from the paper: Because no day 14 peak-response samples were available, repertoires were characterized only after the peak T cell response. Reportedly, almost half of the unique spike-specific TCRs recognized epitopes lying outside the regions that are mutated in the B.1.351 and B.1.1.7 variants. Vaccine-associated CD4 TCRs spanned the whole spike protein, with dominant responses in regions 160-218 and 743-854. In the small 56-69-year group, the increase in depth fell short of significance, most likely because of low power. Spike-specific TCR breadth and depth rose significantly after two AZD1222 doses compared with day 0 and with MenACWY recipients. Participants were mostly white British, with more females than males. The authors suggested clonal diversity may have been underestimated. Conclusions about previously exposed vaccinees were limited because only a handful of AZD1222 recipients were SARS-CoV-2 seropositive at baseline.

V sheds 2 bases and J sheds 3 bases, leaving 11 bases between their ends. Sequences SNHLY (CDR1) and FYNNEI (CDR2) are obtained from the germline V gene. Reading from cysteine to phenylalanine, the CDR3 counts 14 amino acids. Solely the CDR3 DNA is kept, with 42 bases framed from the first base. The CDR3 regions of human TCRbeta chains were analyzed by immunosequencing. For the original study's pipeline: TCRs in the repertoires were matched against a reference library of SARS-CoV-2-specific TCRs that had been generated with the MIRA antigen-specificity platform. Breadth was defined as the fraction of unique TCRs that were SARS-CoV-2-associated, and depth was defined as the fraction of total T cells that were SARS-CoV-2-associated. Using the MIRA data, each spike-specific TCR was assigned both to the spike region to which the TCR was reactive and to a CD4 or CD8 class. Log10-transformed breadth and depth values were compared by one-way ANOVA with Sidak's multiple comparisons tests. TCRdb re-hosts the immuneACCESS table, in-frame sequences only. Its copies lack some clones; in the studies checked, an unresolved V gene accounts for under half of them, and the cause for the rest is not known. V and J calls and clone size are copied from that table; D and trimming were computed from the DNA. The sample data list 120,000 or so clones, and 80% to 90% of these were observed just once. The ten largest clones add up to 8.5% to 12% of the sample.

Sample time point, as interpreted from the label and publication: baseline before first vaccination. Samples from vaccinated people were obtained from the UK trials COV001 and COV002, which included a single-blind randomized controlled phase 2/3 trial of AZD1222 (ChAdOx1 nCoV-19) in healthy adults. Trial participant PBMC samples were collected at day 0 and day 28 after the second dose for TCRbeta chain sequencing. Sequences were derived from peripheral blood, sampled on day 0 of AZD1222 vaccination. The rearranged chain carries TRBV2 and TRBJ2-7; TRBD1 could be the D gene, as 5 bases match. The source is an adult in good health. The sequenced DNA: TGTGCCAGCAGTGAAACCAGGGTGGACTACGAGCAGTACTTC. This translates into CASSETRVDYEQYF.